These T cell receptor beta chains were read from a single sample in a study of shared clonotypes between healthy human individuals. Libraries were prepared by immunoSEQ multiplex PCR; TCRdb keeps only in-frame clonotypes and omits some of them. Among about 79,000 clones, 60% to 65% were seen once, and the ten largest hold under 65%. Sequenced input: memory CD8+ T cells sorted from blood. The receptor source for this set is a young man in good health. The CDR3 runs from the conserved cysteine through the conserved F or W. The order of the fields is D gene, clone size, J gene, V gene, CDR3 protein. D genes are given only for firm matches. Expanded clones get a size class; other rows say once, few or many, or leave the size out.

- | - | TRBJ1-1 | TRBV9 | CASSVGGGKVGEAFF
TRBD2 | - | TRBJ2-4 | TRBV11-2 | CASSLGTSGSDIQYF
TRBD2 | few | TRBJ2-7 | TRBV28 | CASSLPLGTSGSSYEQYF
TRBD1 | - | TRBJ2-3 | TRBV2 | CASKGASITDTQYF
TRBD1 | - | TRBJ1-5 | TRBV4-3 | CASSQDGTGAGQPQHF
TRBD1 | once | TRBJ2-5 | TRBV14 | CASSHLMTGGEETQYF
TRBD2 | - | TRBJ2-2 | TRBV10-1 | CASSSGLAGGPAARELFF
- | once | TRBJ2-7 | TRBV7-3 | CASSLESSTYEQYF
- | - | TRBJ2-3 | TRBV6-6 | CASKAGPGVGTQYF
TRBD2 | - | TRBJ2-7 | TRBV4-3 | CASSQVGTSGYEQYF
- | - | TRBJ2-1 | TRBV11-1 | CASSPFPTGHNEQFF
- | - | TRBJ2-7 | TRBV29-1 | CSAVRGDSYEQYF
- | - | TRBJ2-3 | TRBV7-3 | CASSLMHLTDTQYF
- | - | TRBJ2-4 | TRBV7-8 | CASSLRGGSLLNIQYF
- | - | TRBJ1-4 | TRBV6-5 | CASRRTQGEKLFF
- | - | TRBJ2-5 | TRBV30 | CAWNRDTYQETQYF
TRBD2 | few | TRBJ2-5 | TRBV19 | CASGLAGVETQYF
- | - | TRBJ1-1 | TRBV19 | CASSLKLGEAFF
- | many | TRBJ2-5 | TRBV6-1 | CASRERPETQYF
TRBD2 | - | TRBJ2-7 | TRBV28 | CASSSAGVYEQYF
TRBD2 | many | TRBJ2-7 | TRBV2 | CASSGISGWSSYEQYF
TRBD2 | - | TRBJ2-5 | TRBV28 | CASSLRALAGKETQYF
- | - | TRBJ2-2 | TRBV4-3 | CASSPTLAPGELFF
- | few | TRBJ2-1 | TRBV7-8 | CASSPTTLRNEQFF
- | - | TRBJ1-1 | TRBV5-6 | CASSLAAARNTEAFF
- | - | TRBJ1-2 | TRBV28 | CASSPPPDSPYGYTF
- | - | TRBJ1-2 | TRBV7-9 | CASSLVLAFYGYTF
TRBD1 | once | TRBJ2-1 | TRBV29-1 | CSSYRGSNEQFF
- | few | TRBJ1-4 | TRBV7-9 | CASSATGQNEKLFF
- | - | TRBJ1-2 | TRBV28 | CASSLGGTYGYTF
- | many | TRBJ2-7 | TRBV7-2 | CASSLAGSGYEQYF
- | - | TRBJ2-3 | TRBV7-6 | CASSSTGDRYTDTQYF
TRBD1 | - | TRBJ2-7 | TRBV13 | CASSLQGANYEQYF
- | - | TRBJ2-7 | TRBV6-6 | CVISSGSYEQYF
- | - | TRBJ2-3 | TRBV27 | CASSSLGDTQYF
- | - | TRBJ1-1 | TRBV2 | CASIKGTEAFF
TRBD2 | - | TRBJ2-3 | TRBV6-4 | CASGRESTDTQYF
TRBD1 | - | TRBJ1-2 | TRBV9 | CASSPDRGQEDYGYTF
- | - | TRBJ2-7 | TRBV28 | CASSPPHLESYEQYF
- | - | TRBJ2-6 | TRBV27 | CASRLGVDGANVLTF
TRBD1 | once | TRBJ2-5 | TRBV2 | CASSGPGQQETQYF